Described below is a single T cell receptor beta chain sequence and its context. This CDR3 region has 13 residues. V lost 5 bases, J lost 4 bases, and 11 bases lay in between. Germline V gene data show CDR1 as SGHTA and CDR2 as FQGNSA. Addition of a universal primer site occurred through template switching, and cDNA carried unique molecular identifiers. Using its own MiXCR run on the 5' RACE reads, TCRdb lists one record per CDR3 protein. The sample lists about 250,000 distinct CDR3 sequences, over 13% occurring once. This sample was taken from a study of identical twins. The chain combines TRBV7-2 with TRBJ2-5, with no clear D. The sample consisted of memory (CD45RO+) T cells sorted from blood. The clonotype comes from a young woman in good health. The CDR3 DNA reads TGTGCCAGCAGCGTCAGAAGAAGAGAGACCCAGTACTTC. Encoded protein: CASSVRRRETQYF.